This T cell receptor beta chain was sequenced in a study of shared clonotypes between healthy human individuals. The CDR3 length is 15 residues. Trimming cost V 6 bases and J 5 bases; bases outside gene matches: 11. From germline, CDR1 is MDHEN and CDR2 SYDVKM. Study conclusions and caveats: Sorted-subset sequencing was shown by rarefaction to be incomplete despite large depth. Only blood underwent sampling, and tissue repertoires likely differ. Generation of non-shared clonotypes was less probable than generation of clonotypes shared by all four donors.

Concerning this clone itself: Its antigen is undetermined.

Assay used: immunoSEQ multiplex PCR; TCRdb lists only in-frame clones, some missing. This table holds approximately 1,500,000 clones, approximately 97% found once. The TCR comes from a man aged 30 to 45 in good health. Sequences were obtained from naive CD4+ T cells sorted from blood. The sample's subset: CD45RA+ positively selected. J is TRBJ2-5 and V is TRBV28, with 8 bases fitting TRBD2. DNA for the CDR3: TGTGCCAGCAGACAAAGCGGGAGTAGAGGTGAGACCCAGTACTTC. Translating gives CASRQSGSRGETQYF.